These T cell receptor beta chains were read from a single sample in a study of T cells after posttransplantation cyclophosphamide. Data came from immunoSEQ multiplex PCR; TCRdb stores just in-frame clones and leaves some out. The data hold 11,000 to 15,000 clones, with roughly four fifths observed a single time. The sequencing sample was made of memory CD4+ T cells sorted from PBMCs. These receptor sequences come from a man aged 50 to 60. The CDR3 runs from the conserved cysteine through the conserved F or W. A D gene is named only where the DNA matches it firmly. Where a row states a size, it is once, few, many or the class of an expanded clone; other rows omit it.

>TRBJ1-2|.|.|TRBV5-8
TGTGCCAGCAGCAGAACAGGTGGCTACACCTTC
CASSRTGGYTF
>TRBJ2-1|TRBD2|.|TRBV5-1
TGCGCCAGCAGCTTGGGGCTAGCGGGGGGGCTTAATGAGCAGTTCTTC
CASSLGLAGGLNEQFF
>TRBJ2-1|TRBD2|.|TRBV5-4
TGTGCCAGCAGTAAGACTAGCGGACCCTACAATGAGCAGTTCTTC
CASSKTSGPYNEQFF
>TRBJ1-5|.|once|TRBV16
TGTGCCAGCACCCGGTGGTCTAGCAATCAGCCCCAGCATTTT
CASTRWSSNQPQHF
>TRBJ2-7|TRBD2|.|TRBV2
TGTGCCAGCAGCCCGGGACTAGCGCGGGAGCAGTACTTC
CASSPGLAREQYF
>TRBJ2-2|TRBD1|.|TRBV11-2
TGTGCCAGCAGCCGAGCCGGGACAGGGGGTACCGGGGAGCTGTTTTTT
CASSRAGTGGTGELFF
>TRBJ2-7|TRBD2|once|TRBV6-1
TGTGCCAGCAGACGGACTAGTTACGAGCAGTACTTT
CASRRTSYEQYF
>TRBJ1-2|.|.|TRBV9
TGTGCCTCGCAAAGGGGACAAATGGATGGCTACACCTTC
CASQRGQMDGYTF
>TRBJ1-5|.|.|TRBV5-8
TGTGCCAGCAGCTTGGCCACAGACTATAGCAATCAGCCCCAGCATTTT
CASSLATDYSNQPQHF
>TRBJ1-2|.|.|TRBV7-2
TGTGCCAGCAGCTTAATCGCAGTCTATGGCTACACCTTC
CASSLIAVYGYTF
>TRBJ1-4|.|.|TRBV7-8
TGTGCCAGCGCTCGGCAGGGTGGGAATGAAAAACTGTTTTTT
CASARQGGNEKLFF
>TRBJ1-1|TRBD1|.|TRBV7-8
TGTGCCAGCAGCGAGGACAGGGCCCGCGTGGGGAACACTGAAGCTTTCTTT
CASSEDRARVGNTEAFF
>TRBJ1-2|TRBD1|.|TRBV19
TGTGCCAGTAGTCCCGGGACAGGGAGAGGCTACACCTTC
CASSPGTGRGYTF
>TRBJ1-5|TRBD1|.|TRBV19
TGTGCCAGCGGACAGGGGAACCAGCCCCAGCATTTT
CASGQGNQPQHF
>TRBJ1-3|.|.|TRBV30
TGTGCCTGGAGTGTAAATAATAGAAACACCATATATTTT
CAWSVNNRNTIYF
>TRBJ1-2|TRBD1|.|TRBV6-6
TGTGCCAGCAGCCCCGGGACAGCAAATTACTATGGCTACACCTTC
CASSPGTANYYGYTF
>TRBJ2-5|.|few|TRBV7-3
TGTGCCAGCAGCTTGAGTGGACGAGAGGGAGAGACCCAGTACTTC
CASSLSGREGETQYF
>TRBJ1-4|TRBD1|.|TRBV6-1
TGTGCCAGCAGTATTCACAGGGGTACTAATGAAAAACTGTTTTTT
CASSIHRGTNEKLFF
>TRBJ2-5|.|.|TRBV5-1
TGCGCCAGCCATTCCTATGAGACCCAGTACTTC
CASHSYETQYF
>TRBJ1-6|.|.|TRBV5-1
TGCGCCAGCACAGAGACAGCCAATTCACCCCTCCACTTT
CASTETANSPLHF
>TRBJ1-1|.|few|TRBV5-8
TGTGCCAGCACCCTGGAGGGCGTGGGGAGGGACACTGAAGCTTTCTTT
CASTLEGVGRDTEAFF
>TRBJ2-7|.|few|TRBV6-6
TGTGCCAGCATGGCGGGCTACGAGCAGTACTTC
CASMAGYEQYF
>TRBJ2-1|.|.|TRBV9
TGTGCCAGCAGCGCCATCTTGGGGGCATCCGAGCAGTTCTTC
CASSAILGASEQFF
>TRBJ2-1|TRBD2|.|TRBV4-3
TGCGCCAGCAGCCAATGGGTGGGGACTAGCGGGGGGGCCCGTCCTGGTGAGCAGTTCTTC
CASSQWVGTSGGARPGEQFF
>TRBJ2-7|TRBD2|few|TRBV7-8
TGTGCCAGCAGCAGACGTTCAGGGACTAGCTACTACGAGCAGTACTTC
CASSRRSGTSYYEQYF
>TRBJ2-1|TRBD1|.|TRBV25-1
TGTGCCAGCAGTACCGACAGGGTACTGAATGAGCAGTTCTTC
CASSTDRVLNEQFF
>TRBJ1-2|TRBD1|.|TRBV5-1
TGCGCCAGCAGCAGGAGGACAGGGGGCCAATATGGCTACACCTTC
CASSRRTGGQYGYTF
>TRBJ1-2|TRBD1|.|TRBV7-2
TGTGCCAGCAGCTTAGAAAGGACAGGCAGCTACACCTTC
CASSLERTGSYTF